This TCR beta chain was sequenced for a study of T cell repertoires in cytomegalovirus infection. Study at large: Public TCR beta signatures were indicative of both CMV infection and a matching HLA type.

TCRdb reprocessed the reads with MiXCR, giving one entry per CDR3 protein. The sample records tens of thousands of distinct CDR3 sequences, nearly 20% being singletons. Many counts were recorded for this clonotype. Its matching antigen is unknown. The V end lost 4 bases, the J end lost 0 bases, and 18 bases lay between the germline ends. Germline assignment: CDR1 SQVTM and CDR2 ANQGSEA. The CDR3 consists of 16 residues. Points from the study as a whole: Clonotypes of TCR beta that were HLA-C-restricted and CMV-specific dominated the ex vivo response. Totalled public TCR beta family frequency picked out people who carried CMV plus the relevant HLA.

The origin of this receptor is a human donor in good health (CMV status not recorded). Some clones in this sample may be carry-over from other donors' samples. The sample was CD8+ T cells from cultured PBMCs, taken from culture after CMV antigen stimulation. The chain couples TRBV29-1 to TRBJ1-1, with a weak D call TRBD1 (6 bases). The CDR3 region has the DNA TGCAGCGTTGCGAAGGGGGTTCTCATATTGAACACTGAAGCTTTCTTT. Translation: CSVAKGVLILNTEAFF.